The 9 T cell receptor beta chains in this list originate from one sample, sequenced in a study of cytomegalovirus exposure and HLA in healthy donors. Primers: 60 Vbeta forward and 13 Jbeta reverse. Clones were read by immunoSEQ multiplex PCR, and TCRdb kept only the in-frame ones, dropping some. The sample includes fewer than 350,000 clones, approximately 90% of them seen just once. The sequenced sample was PBMCs. Receptors originate from a woman between 18 and 30 years old in good health and CMV-seronegative.

The chain employs TRBV6-1 and TRBJ2-2; no definite D call. V was cut by 2 bases and J by 9 bases, with 4 bases left in between. The CDR3 has 11 residues. Germline CDR1 is MNHNS and CDR2 is SASEGT. CDR3 region: CASSELRELFF. The CDR3 DNA sequence: TGTGCCAGCAGTGAACTACGGGAGCTGTTTTTT.

The rearrangement joins TRBV6-1 to TRBJ1-2; D may be TRBD1 (6 bases). There are 11 residues in the CDR3. Germline lookup yields CDR1 MNHNS and CDR2 SASEGT. V gave up 5 bases and J gave up 10 bases, with 11 bases separating them. The CDR3 reads CASSLAGDYTF. The CDR3 nucleotides are TGTGCCAGCAGTTTAGCAGGGGACTACACCTTC.

The chain is built from TRBV6-1 and TRBJ1-4, with D possibly TRBD1 on 5 matching bases. CDR3 length equals 14 residues. Looked up from germline, CDR1 is MNHNS and CDR2 is SASEGT. The V gene lost 10 bases and the J gene lost 4 bases, with 16 bases spanning the gap. CDR3 protein: CATSLDIYNEKLFF. DNA for the CDR3: TGTGCCACCTCCCTGGACATTTATAATGAAAAACTGTTTTTT.

The gene calls are TRBV6-6 and TRBJ2-7, with D tentatively TRBD2 (5 bases). CDR1 is MNHNY and CDR2 is SVGAGI in the germline V gene (reference sequence). The CDR3 covers 13 residues. The CDR3 bases are TGTGCAGTGCTTGGGGAGAAGGGCTACGAGCAGTACTTC. It encodes CAVLGEKGYEQYF.

This chain joins TRBV7-3 and TRBJ1-2; 10 nucleotides match TRBD1. Germline CDR1 SGHTA, CDR2 FQGTGA. V was clipped by 5 bases and J by 4 bases; unmatched bases: 4. CDR3 length: 14 amino acids. The CDR3 region has the DNA TGTGCCAGCAGCCCAGGGACAGGGGTCTATGGCTACACCTTC. It encodes CASSPGTGVYGYTF.

CDR3 coding DNA: TGTGCTAGTGGTTTGAGACAGAACACTGAAGCTTTCTTT. The encoded protein is CASGLRQNTEAFF. V is TRBV12-5 and J is TRBJ1-1; no clear D. With 2 bases removed from V and 1 base from J, the gap between germline ends came to 5 bases. This CDR3 spans 13 amino acids. The germline V gene has CDR1 LGHNT and CDR2 FRNRAP.

This chain links TRBV5-1 with TRBJ2-5; 10 nucleotides line up with TRBD2. The J call is in doubt because the DNA end fits TRBJ2-7 better. CDR1 and CDR2 from the germline V gene are SGHRS and YFSETQ. The CDR3 runs 15 residues. The CDR3 loop reads CASSLTSGATYEQYF. The CDR3 nucleotides read TGCGCCAGCAGCTTGACTAGCGGGGCGACCTACGAGCAGTACTTC.

This clone was detected only once. J is TRBJ2-5 and V is TRBV13; D uncertain. Trimming left V 0 bases short and J 5 bases short, with 16 bases between. The germline gives CDR1 PRHDT, CDR2 FYEKMQ (reference sequence). The CDR3 runs to 16 residues. CDR3 region: CASSLGRTWSGETQYF. Here the CDR3 DNA reads TGTGCCAGCAGCTTAGGCCGAACGTGGAGTGGCGAGACCCAGTACTTC. Together with reference TRBV13 and TRBJ2-5, the CDR3 gives the full variable domain: AAGVIQSPRHLIKEKRETATLKCYPIPRHDTVYWYQQGPGQDPQFLISFYEKMQSDKGSIPDRFSAQQFSDYHSELNMSSLELGDSALYFCASSLGRTWSGETQYFGPGTRLLVL.

The chain recombines TRBV4-1 with TRBJ2-4; D perhaps matches TRBD1 (6 bases). Trimming cost V 3 bases and J 0 bases, with 15 bases left between them. Germline loops: CDR1 MGHRA, CDR2 YSYEKL. CDR3 length equals 17 residues. The CDR3 nucleotides read TGCGCCAGCAGCCAGGGCCAACAGGGACGAGCCAAAAACATTCAGTACTTC. Translating it yields CASSQGQQGRAKNIQYF.